This TCR beta chain was sequenced in a study of shared clonotypes between healthy human individuals. Germline trimming cut 5 bases from V and 5 bases from J; bases unmatched to any gene: 6. Per the germline V gene, CDR1 is MNHEY and CDR2 is SMNVEV (reference sequence). The CDR3 is 15 amino acids. Data came from immunoSEQ multiplex PCR; TCRdb stores just in-frame clones and leaves some out. The profile shows about 980,000 clones, about 80% of them singletons. The sample was memory CD4+ T cells sorted from blood. Sample subset: CD45RA-negative fraction. This receptor was taken from a man younger than 30 in good health. The genes are TRBV27 and TRBJ2-2; 9 positions agree with TRBD1. Written as DNA, the CDR3 is TGTGCCAGCAGTCCACGACAGGGGGTAACCGGGGAGCTGTTTTTT. Translated, it gives CASSPRQGVTGELFF.